This T cell receptor (beta chain) was sequenced for a study of shared clonotypes between healthy human individuals. Looking at the study overall: CD4 naive and CD4 memory each took three plates per donor, while CD8 naive took two and CD8 memory one.

V dropped 4 bases and J dropped 5 bases, with 6 bases sitting between them. This CDR3 is built from 11 residues. CDR1 is SGHNT, CDR2 YYREEE, per germline (reference sequence). Sequencing was at deep level. As handled by the study authors: ImmunoSEQ junction-only sequences lacked quality scores, so their filtering differed. Generated by immunoSEQ multiplex PCR, the TCRdb table keeps only in-frame clones and is missing some. D and trimming were read from the DNA, whereas the V and J calls and clone size are those reported in that table. The sample has fewer than 2.5 million clones; 80% to 95% are singletons. Splitting of CD4+ cells produced CD45RA+ naive and CD45RA-negative memory subsets.

The V call is TRBV5-4, the J call TRBJ2-5; no clear D gene. The origin of this receptor is a man aged 18 to 29 in good health. Some clones in this sample may be carry-over from other donors' samples. The sequencing input was naive CD4+ T cells from PBMCs. The subset: CD45RA+ positively selected. The CDR3 DNA follows: TGTGCCAGCAGCGCGGCGGAGACCCAGTACTTC. Its translation is CASSAAETQYF.